A single T cell receptor (beta chain) is shown here with its context. This clonotype was counted many times. The specificity of this receptor is unknown. No clone much larger than this one lies a single base away; base qualities are absent. The sample comes from a study of T cells in Graves' hyperthyroidism and ophthalmopathy (dated by TCRdb to about 2019). In terms of the full investigation: Peripheral blood was collected at initial diagnosis, before any treatment. Whether ophthalmopathy could be predicted prospectively was tested in an independent validation cohort made up of under 20 hyperthyroidism patients plus 17 patients who later progressed to ophthalmopathy. Thyroid tissue and blood T-cell repertoires from about six Graves' hyperthyroidism patients were also compared in the study. After blood sampling, hyperthyroidism patients were treated with methimazole at a starting dose of 30 mg daily, and ophthalmopathy patients were treated with high-dose intravenous methylprednisolone. To identify distinguishing TCR V-J signatures, a discovery cohort of around 100 patients was used, comprising some 43 with Graves' ophthalmopathy and approximately 57 with stable Graves' hyperthyroidism. For training and testing, the 100 or so patients in the discovery cohort were randomly divided in a 7:3 ratio. The paper describes TCR Vbeta CDR3 sequencing of about 140 peripheral blood samples, made up of 40 to 45 ophthalmopathy patients, 70 to 75 hyperthyroidism patients and about 17 progressor patients. General findings and caveats noted by the study authors: No statistical method was used to set the sample size in advance, and investigators knew the group allocation. A model built on a 13 V-J signature distinguished ophthalmopathy from stable hyperthyroidism, reaching about 88% sensitivity and approximately 81% specificity in cross-validation and 80%/75% in testing. In validation, the model predicted progression to ophthalmopathy with about 71% sensitivity and roughly 72% specificity, a median of 6.5 months before onset. Most expanded thyroid clonotypes (frequency above 0.001) were also detected in blood, a finding suggesting that blood repertoires may reflect thyroid immune responses.

Graves' hyperthyroidism was defined as stable when no progression to ophthalmopathy occurred over 18 months of follow-up. The hyperthyroidism patients were between 18 and 65 years old and newly diagnosed, with a disease duration of less than 2 months. Exclusion was applied to patients with uncontrolled infections, other autoimmune diseases, pregnancy or lactation. Diagnoses were based on clinical symptoms, serum thyroxine and TRAb, thyroid ultrasound and orbital computed tomography. PBMCs were isolated from 10 ml of fresh peripheral blood by Ficoll-Paque density gradient centrifugation. Trizol reagent was used to extract total RNA, and RNA quality was then checked on an Agilent 2100 Bioanalyzer. The TCR beta CDR3 regions were amplified from RNA transcripts. The TCR CDR3 was subjected to a first round of RT-PCR using the HTBI primer set and the Qiagen OneStep RT-PCR kit. The libraries were constructed in a second round of multiplex PCR and then size-selected and purified. The libraries were sequenced on an Illumina HiSeq2000 using paired-end 100 bp reads. The authors' analysis ran thus. SOAPnuke was used to process the raw data, with reads discarded if the reads contained adapters or uncalled bases, had a mean Phred below 15, or lacked an exact constant-primer or identifier match. High-quality paired reads were merged with COPE v1.2.5, and unique nucleotide sequences were defined as clonotypes. Clonotypes were aligned to IMGT TRBV, TRBD and TRBJ reference segments using MiTCR v1.1. The analysis included only V-J combinations with a frequency above 0.0001, which together covered over 98% of the repertoires. A TCS score was defined as the ratio between F50 (clonal expansion) and ExV (chaos), using BLOSUM62-based TCRdist between CDR3 peptides within each V-J. Welch's t-statistics and random forest reduced 450 to 600 V-J features to 13, which were used in a naive Bayes classifier (R e1071). TCRdb applied fastp at Q25 and MiXCR to the public reads, then kept only in-frame beta chains. Each CDR3 protein appears once, grouped with its most common genes and DNA. Clone size and V and J calls follow TCRdb, not the original study. Recorded for this sample are roughly 300,000 distinct CDR3 sequences; around 23% of them occurred a single time. Together, the top ten hold less than 65% of the sample.

CDR1 SEHNR and CDR2 FQNEAQ are derived from the germline V gene (reference sequence). Its CDR3 holds 14 amino acids, cysteine through phenylalanine. This entry keeps only the CDR3 DNA: 42 bases, framed from base 1. Trimming accounts for 5 bases at V and 8 bases at J, while the number of junction bases matched to no gene is 7. Sequenced: blood. Rearrangement joined TRBV7-9 to TRBJ2-1; a stretch of 9 junction bases matches TRBD2. The receptor was isolated from a woman aged 45 to 65 with Graves' hyperthyroidism. Read as DNA, the sequence is TGTGCCAGCAGCGGGCGGGGGGGCTGGTATGAGCAGTTCTTC. This encodes CASSGRGGWYEQFF. The reference TRBV7-9 and TRBJ2-1 proteins fill in what lies around the CDR3, so the full variable domain reads DTGVSQNPRHKITKRGQNVTFRCDPISEHNRLYWYRQTLGQGPEFLTYFQNEAQLEKSRLLSDRFSAERPKGSFSTLEIQRTEQGDSAMYLCASSGRGGWYEQFFGPGTRLTVL.